This T cell receptor beta chain was found in a study of CXCR3-negative and CXCR3-positive naive CD8 T cells. Whole-study findings and limits: In both naive subsets diversity was comparably high, whereas memory CD8+ cells showed much lower diversity. From TRB CDR3 properties, TCR strength was inferred; surface CD5 did not differ between naive subsets.

Concerning this clonotype itself: The antigen is undetermined.

TRB cDNA was prepared as libraries by UMI-labeled 5' RACE. TCRdb reanalyzed the 5' RACE reads, giving one entry per CDR3 protein sequence and no DNA. Its clone listing holds about 130,000 distinct CDR3 sequences. CDR1 and CDR2 from the germline V gene are LNHNV and YYDKDF (reference sequence). The CDR3 consists of 16 residues. The sequence derives from a human donor in good health. Some clones in this sample may be carry-over from other donors' samples. The rearrangement links TRBV15 to TRBJ2-5; TCRdb reports TRBD1, a call that lacks DNA to check it against. Sequenced: naive CXCR3- CD8+ T cells from blood. Subset denoted: CD45RO-CCR7+CD27+CD95- naive CD8+ T cells lacking CXCR3 (TNR3-). The CDR3 loop is CATSRDPPVGRETQYF.